A selection of T cell receptor beta chains follows, all from one sample in a study of blood T cell repertoires in COVID-19. Profiling relied on immunoSEQ multiplex PCR, and the TCRdb table lists in-frame clones only, not all of them. The sample lists 170,000 or so clones; roughly 80% were seen once. The sample consisted of peripheral blood. Receptor source: a human donor in a cohort sampled during active COVID-19. Each CDR3 is given with its conserved first and last residue. A D gene is named only where the DNA matches it firmly. Only some rows state a clone size, as once, few, many or a class for expanded clones.

D gene	clone size	CDR3 length	V gene	J gene	CDR3 DNA	CDR3 protein
TRBD2	NA	14	TRBV11-2	TRBJ2-7	TGTGCCAGCAGCTCTAGCGGGAGGGGGTACGAGCAGTACTTC	CASSSSGRGYEQYF
TRBD1	NA	13	TRBV2	TRBJ1-6	TGTGCCAAAACAGGGGGTCCCTATTCACCCCTCCACTTT	CAKTGGPYSPLHF
TRBD2	NA	17	TRBV28	TRBJ2-7	TGTGCCAGCACGGGGGCCATAGGGGGACTAGCGGCTTACGAGCAGTACTTC	CASTGAIGGLAAYEQYF
TRBD1	NA	15	TRBV28	TRBJ1-5	TGTGCCAGCAGCACCCCGACAGGGAGCAATCAGCCCCAGCATTTT	CASSTPTGSNQPQHF
NA	NA	17	TRBV21-1	TRBJ1-1	TGTGCCAGCACCCCTTCGGGGGGCGAGGTGGTGAACACTGAAGCTTTCTTT	CASTPSGGEVVNTEAFF
NA	few	13	TRBV6-2/TRBV6-3	TRBJ1-4	TGTGCCAGCAGTGGTGGGACTTTCGGAAAACTGTTTTTT	CASSGGTFGKLFF
TRBD1	few	14	TRBV27	TRBJ1-6	TGTGCCAGCAGTTGGGGGACAGTGTCATCACCCCTCCACTTT	CASSWGTVSSPLHF
TRBD2	once	15	TRBV5-1	TRBJ2-1	TGCGCCAGCAGCTTGGGCGGGGGGGCCTACAATGAGCAGTTCTTC	CASSLGGGAYNEQFF
NA	NA	13	TRBV3-1/TRBV3-2	TRBJ1-2	TGTGCCAGCAGCCTAAAGAGGAGGTATAGCTACACCTTC	CASSLKRRYSYTF
TRBD2	NA	16	TRBV5-4	TRBJ2-1	TGTGCCAGCAGCAGCGGACTAGCGGGAGATATCGATGAGCAGTTCTTC	CASSSGLAGDIDEQFF
NA	large	13	TRBV7-2	TRBJ1-5	TGTGCCAGCAGCTCAGACTTAAATCAGCCCCAGCATTTT	CASSSDLNQPQHF
NA	medium-sized	11	TRBV3-1/TRBV3-2	TRBJ2-7	TGTGCCAGCAGCCAAGGGGAGCAGCAGTACTTC	CASSQGEQQYF
TRBD1	NA	16	TRBV19	TRBJ2-1	TGTGCCAGTAGTTGGGACAGTCGGCCGATAGTTAATGAGCAGTTCTTC	CASSWDSRPIVNEQFF
NA	once	15	TRBV5-4	TRBJ2-4	TGTGCCAGCAGTCTCCGAGCGGACGGTAAAAACATTCAGTACTTC	CASSLRADGKNIQYF
NA	few	15	TRBV7-3	TRBJ2-7	TGTGCCAGCAGCCCAGACGGCCTTGTGAGGATAGAGCAGTACTTC	CASSPDGLVRIEQYF
TRBD1	many	12	TRBV7-2	TRBJ2-7	TGTGCCAGCACGGGGGACAGGTCCGAGCAGTACTTC	CASTGDRSEQYF
TRBD1	NA	14	TRBV2	TRBJ1-5	TGTGCCAGCAGTCGACAGGGAAACAATCAGCCCCAGCATTTT	CASSRQGNNQPQHF
NA	NA	15	TRBV29-1	TRBJ2-6	TGCAGCGTTGAAAGGGGCGCCTCTGGGGCCAACGTCCTGACTTTC	CSVERGASGANVLTF
NA	NA	14	TRBV28	TRBJ2-3	TGTGCCAGCAGTTCAGGGCAGGGCACAGATACGCAGTATTTT	CASSSGQGTDTQYF
TRBD2	once	16	TRBV19	TRBJ2-3	TGTGCCAGTAGTATACTAGCGGTTTCTAGCACAGATACGCAGTATTTT	CASSILAVSSTDTQYF
NA	NA	15	TRBV7-2	TRBJ1-2	TGTGCCAGCAGCTACACAGGGCCCCTAAACTATGGCTACACCTTC	CASSYTGPLNYGYTF
NA	NA	15	TRBV13	TRBJ1-2	TGTGCCAGCAGCCCATACAGGGATAATGAATATGGCTACACCTTC	CASSPYRDNEYGYTF
NA	NA	16	TRBV7-2	TRBJ2-5	TGTGCCAGCAGCTTGGGGCTGTTGGCGGGGCAAGAGACCCAGTACTTC	CASSLGLLAGQETQYF
NA	NA	13	TRBV6-5	TRBJ1-2	TGTGCCAGCAGAGATAGACAGGAGTATGGCTACACCTTC	CASRDRQEYGYTF
NA	NA	15	TRBV6-2/TRBV6-3	TRBJ2-6	TGTGCCAGCAGTTCACCCCGGGGGGGGGCCAACGTCCTGACTTTC	CASSSPRGGANVLTF
TRBD1	NA	15	TRBV19	TRBJ2-2	TGTGCCAGTACCCCCGGGACAGGGAACACCGGGGAGCTGTTTTTT	CASTPGTGNTGELFF
TRBD1	NA	14	TRBV10-3	TRBJ2-3	TGTGCCATCTCCGGGACAGGGGGAACGAATACGCAGTATTTT	CAISGTGGTNTQYF
TRBD1	NA	13	TRBV6-5	TRBJ1-1	TGTGTCTTGCGGGCAGGGGGGAACACTGAAGCTTTCTTT	CVLRAGGNTEAFF
NA	NA	14	TRBV6-2/TRBV6-3	TRBJ2-7	TGTGCCAGCAGTCCCCGGGAAATTTTCTACGAGCAGTACTTC	CASSPREIFYEQYF
TRBD1	NA	14	TRBV10-2	TRBJ2-7	TGCGCCAGCGGCGACAGGGGCGAGGGATACGAGCAGTACTTC	CASGDRGEGYEQYF
NA	NA	12	TRBV19	TRBJ2-1	TGTGCCAGTAGTATCACCTACAATGAGCAGTTCTTC	CASSITYNEQFF
NA	NA	15	TRBV10-1	TRBJ1-3	TGCGCCAGCAGTGAGACCAGGGGCTCTGGAAACACCATATATTTT	CASSETRGSGNTIYF
TRBD1	NA	13	TRBV5-1	TRBJ2-7	TGCGCCAGCACCCTATTGACAGGGTACGAGCAGTACTTC	CASTLLTGYEQYF